Each of the 7 T cell receptor beta chains below was sequenced from the same sample in a study of CD8+ T cells in alopecia areata. It was cDNA, reverse transcribed from extracted RNA, that served as the sequencing template. Libraries were prepared by immunoSEQ multiplex PCR; TCRdb keeps only in-frame clonotypes and omits some of them. Of 200,000 to 250,000 clones in the sample, approximately 52% were seen once. The source was CD4+ T cells sorted from blood, collected at week 0. The receptors come from a human donor with alopecia areata.

About this clone: Just one base apart from a much larger clone, this may be a read error. Other DNA variants within this sample encode the same CDR3. The chain combines TRBV18 with TRBJ1-4; 9 bases align to TRBD1. Germline lookup yields CDR1 KGHSH and CDR2 LQKENI. V gave up 2 bases and J gave up 5 bases; unmatched junction bases: 0. The CDR3 is 14 amino acids. The DNA for the CDR3 is TGTGCCAGCTCACCAGGGACAGGGAATGAAAAACTGTTTTTT. This gives the protein CASSPGTGNEKLFF.

Only a few counts were recorded for this clone. The rearrangement joins TRBV30 to TRBJ2-3; 9 bases line up with TRBD1. The trim removed 1 base at V and 2 bases at J, leaving 4 bases unmatched. The CDR3 is made up of 15 amino acids. In germline, CDR1 is GTSNPN, CDR2 SVGIG (reference sequence). The CDR3 loop is CAWSDRGRVTDTQYF. The CDR3 DNA is TGTGCCTGGAGTGACAGGGGGCGGGTCACAGATACGCAGTATTTT.

The chain links TRBV14 to TRBJ2-1, with D tentatively TRBD2 (6 bases). V was cut by 8 bases and J by 7 bases, with 18 bases left in between. Germline CDR1 reads SGHDN; CDR2 reads FVKESK. The CDR3 consists of 14 residues. The CDR3 sequence is CASANPTSRNEQFF. In DNA, the CDR3 is TGTGCCAGCGCCAACCCGACTAGTCGGAATGAGCAGTTCTTC.

The chain links TRBV11-1 to TRBJ2-7; the match to TRBD2 covers 7 bases. CDR1 is SGHAT, CDR2 FQDESV, per germline (reference sequence). J was trimmed by 2 bases and V by 2 bases; bases with no gene match: 6. The CDR3 spans 15 residues. CDR3 sequence reads: CASSLNSAGAYEQYF. The CDR3 DNA follows: TGTGCCAGCAGCTTAAACAGCGCGGGAGCCTACGAGCAGTACTTC. Complete variable domain (other parts from reference TRBV11-1 and TRBJ2-7): EAEVAQSPRYKITEKSQAVAFWCDPISGHATLYWYRQILGQGPELLVQFQDESVVDDSQLPKDRFSAERLKGVDSTLKIQPAELGDSAMYLCASSLNSAGAYEQYFGPGTRLTVT.

In DNA, the CDR3 is TGTGCCAGCAGCTTGAGCGGGGAGCTGTTTTTT. This translates into CASSLSGELFF. The chain couples TRBV5-6 to TRBJ2-2, with D hard to call. CDR3 size: 11 residues. Germline loops: CDR1 SGHDT, CDR2 YYEEEE. Trimming removed 1 base from V and 7 bases from J, with 2 bases in between.

The chain couples TRBV2 to TRBJ2-7; 10 nucleotides match TRBD2. The CDR3 runs 14 residues. Germline trimming cut 4 bases from V and 5 bases from J; bases unmatched to any gene: 5. Germline CDR1 SNHLY, CDR2 FYNNEI. The CDR3 coding sequence is TGTGCCAGCAGTGGAAGCGGGGGGGCCCACGAGCAGTACTTC. Protein sequence: CASSGSGGAHEQYF.

The chain carries TRBV30 and TRBJ2-1, with a tentative D call TRBD1 (5 bases). Trimming pared 0 bases from V and 12 bases from J, leaving 15 bases between. This CDR3 has 13 amino acids. Germline-derived CDR1 and CDR2 are GTSNPN and SVGIG (reference sequence). The CDR3 DNA reads as TGTGCCTGGAGTGTAGAAGGGGTGGGGCGGCAGTTCTTC. The encoded protein is CAWSVEGVGRQFF.